What follows are 3 T cell receptor beta chains derived from one specimen sequenced in a study of blood T cell repertoires in COVID-19. The repertoire was sequenced with immunoSEQ multiplex PCR; TCRdb's copy has only in-frame clones and lacks some. The table records fewer than 700,000 clones, roughly 91% of them present only once. Sequenced: peripheral blood. These receptors were collected from a woman aged 45-59 years with COVID-19, enrolled during active disease.

The gene calls are TRBV2 and TRBJ1-2, with 8 bases aligning to TRBD1. The germline gives CDR1 SNHLY, CDR2 FYNNEI. This CDR3 has 14 residues. V dropped 9 bases and J dropped 4; count of bases not matched to a gene: 10. The CDR3, as DNA: TGTGCCAGGCAGCCCCAGGGGGCTGGCTATGGCTACACCTTC. This gives the protein CARQPQGAGYGYTF. Using reference TRBV2 and TRBJ1-2 for the parts outside the CDR3, the full variable domain is EPEVTQTPSHQVTQMGQEVILRCVPISNHLYFYWYRQILGQKVEFLVSFYNNEISEKSEIFDDQFSVERPDGSNFTLKIRSTKLEDSAMYFCARQPQGAGYGYTFGSGTRLTVV.

This rearrangement joins TRBV7-9 to TRBJ2-2, with 7 nucleotides matching TRBD1. The germline V gene encodes CDR1 SEHNR and CDR2 FQNEAQ (reference sequence). The CDR3 sequence is 15 residues long. Unmatched junction bases numbered 12, after V lost 5 bases and J lost 9 bases. The CDR3 nucleotides read TGTGCCAGCAGCCCCCACCGGGACAGCGGCAGGGAGCTGTTTTTT. Translation gives CASSPHRDSGRELFF.

This clone was picked up a small number of times. The V gene is TRBV19, the J gene TRBJ1-4, with D tentatively TRBD1 (5 bases). Trimming removed 10 bases from V and 5 bases from J, with 14 bases in between. Germline lookup yields CDR1 LNHDA and CDR2 SQIVND (reference sequence). The CDR3 contains 13 residues. DNA of the CDR3: TGTGCCACCCGGGACGGGAGAAATGAAAAACTGTTTTTT. Amino acid sequence: CATRDGRNEKLFF.